This T cell receptor beta chain came from a study of glioma-infiltrating T cells after dendritic cell vaccination. Germline V gene data show CDR1 as SEHNR and CDR2 as FQNEAQ (reference sequence). The CDR3 covers 12 residues. With 3 bases removed from V and 1 base from J, the gap between germline ends came to 3 bases. Generated by immunoSEQ multiplex PCR, the TCRdb table keeps only in-frame clones and is missing some. The profile shows around 100,000 clones, 75% to 90% of them singletons. Study-wide findings and caveats: Estimated pretreatment TIL content predicted outcome after dendritic cell vaccination. The cohort had few patients with full blood and tumor sets.

Time point denoted: after dendritic cell vaccination, including at tumor progression/relapse. A note on this clone: What it recognizes is unknown.

Sequenced here: blood, sampled after dendritic cell vaccination. The chain recombines TRBV7-9 with TRBJ1-1; D uncertain. The TCR sequence derives from a human donor with glioblastoma. The DNA of the CDR3 is TGTGCCAGCAGCTTCGGGAACACTGAAGCTTTCTTT. It is translated as CASSFGNTEAFF.